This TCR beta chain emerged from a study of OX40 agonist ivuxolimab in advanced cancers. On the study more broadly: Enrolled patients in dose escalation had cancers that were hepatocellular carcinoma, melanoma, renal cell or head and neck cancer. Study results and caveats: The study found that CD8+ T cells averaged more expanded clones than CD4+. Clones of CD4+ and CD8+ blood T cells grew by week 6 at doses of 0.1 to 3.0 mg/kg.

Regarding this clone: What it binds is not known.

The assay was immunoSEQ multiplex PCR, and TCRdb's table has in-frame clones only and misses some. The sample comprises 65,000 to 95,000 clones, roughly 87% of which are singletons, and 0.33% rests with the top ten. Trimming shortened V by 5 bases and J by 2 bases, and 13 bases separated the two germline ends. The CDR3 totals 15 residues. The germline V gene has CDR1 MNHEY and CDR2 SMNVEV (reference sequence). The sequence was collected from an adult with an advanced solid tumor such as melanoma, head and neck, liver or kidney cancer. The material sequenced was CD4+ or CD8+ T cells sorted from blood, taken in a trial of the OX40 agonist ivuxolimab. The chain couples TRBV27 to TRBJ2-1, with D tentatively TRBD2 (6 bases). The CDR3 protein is CASSPAGWAYNEQFF. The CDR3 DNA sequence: TGTGCCAGCAGTCCCGCGGGGTGGGCCTACAATGAGCAGTTCTTC.